These 31 T cell receptor beta chains share one sample of origin, sequenced in a study of OX40 agonist ivuxolimab in advanced cancers. Measured with immunoSEQ multiplex PCR; TCRdb has only the in-frame clones, and not every one. This table has 9,000 to 10,000 clones, approximately 70% appearing once. This specimen consisted of CD4+ or CD8+ T cells sorted from blood, obtained in a trial of the OX40 agonist ivuxolimab. The receptor source for this set is an adult with an advanced solid tumor such as melanoma, head and neck, liver or kidney cancer.

The J gene is TRBJ2-1, the V gene TRBV4-3; D uncertain. Trimming pared 0 bases from V and 5 bases from J, leaving 11 bases between. Germline CDR1 is LGHNA and CDR2 is YSLEER. This CDR3 comprises 15 residues. The CDR3 is CASSQDQRQNNEQFF. CDR3 sequence (DNA): TGCGCCAGCAGCCAAGATCAGAGACAAAACAATGAGCAGTTCTTC.

The rearrangement links TRBV28 to TRBJ2-1, with unresolved D. Germline assignment: CDR1 MDHEN and CDR2 SYDVKM. V lost 3 bases to trimming and J lost 1 base, with 7 bases between them. The CDR3 consists of 14 residues. As DNA, the CDR3 is TGTGCCAGCAGTTTGGGTATTTCCTACAATGAGCAGTTCTTC. It codes for CASSLGISYNEQFF.

V gene TRBV5-1 combines with J gene TRBJ2-6; TRBD2 is a possible D gene (6 bases). Trimming left V 1 base short and J 2 bases short, with 7 bases between. The CDR3 has 15 amino acids. The germline V gene has CDR1 SGHRS and CDR2 YFSETQ. CDR3 bases: TGCGCCAGCAGCTTGTCGGGAGCTGGGGCCAACGTCCTGACTTTC. It is translated as CASSLSGAGANVLTF. Variable domain in full (rest from reference TRBV5-1 and TRBJ2-6): KAGVTQTPRYLIKTRGQQVTLSCSPISGHRSVSWYQQTPGQGLQFLFEYFSETQRNKGNFPGRFSGRQFSNSRSEMNVSTLELGDSALYLCASSLSGAGANVLTFGAGSRLTVL.

The genes are TRBV4-1 and TRBJ2-3; D may be TRBD2 (5 bases). The V end lost 0 bases, the J end lost 10 bases, and 14 bases lay between the germline ends. Germline V gene lookup returns CDR1 MGHRA and CDR2 YSYEKL. There are 14 residues in the CDR3. CDR3 DNA sequence: TGCGCCAGCAGCCAAGAAGTTGGGAGAGCGGCGCAGTATTTT. Its protein is CASSQEVGRAAQYF.

This clone was seen a handful of times. V usage is TRBV2 and J usage is TRBJ2-7, with TRBD1 matching 7 bases. V lost 5 bases, J lost 0 bases, and 1 base stayed unmatched. Germline V gene lookup returns CDR1 SNHLY and CDR2 FYNNEI. The CDR3 is 13 amino acids. The CDR3 region is CASSWTGSYEQYF. The DNA for the CDR3 is TGTGCCAGCAGTTGGACAGGCTCCTACGAGCAGTACTTC. The full variable domain, its missing parts supplied by reference TRBV2 and TRBJ2-7, is EPEVTQTPSHQVTQMGQEVILRCVPISNHLYFYWYRQILGQKVEFLVSFYNNEISEKSEIFDDQFSVERPDGSNFTLKIRSTKLEDSAMYFCASSWTGSYEQYFGPGTRLTVT.

This clone was counted a single time. This chain joins TRBV7-9 and TRBJ1-5; D remains ambiguous. The CDR3 is made up of 13 amino acids. V gave up 1 base and J gave up 11 bases, with 12 bases separating them. Germline CDR1 SEHNR, CDR2 FQNEAQ (reference sequence). As DNA, the CDR3 is TGTGCCAGCAGCTTAGAAGGCCTCTCGGCCCAGCATTTT. Translation: CASSLEGLSAQHF. Full variable domain (rest looked up from reference TRBV7-9 and TRBJ1-5): DTGVSQNPRHKITKRGQNVTFRCDPISEHNRLYWYRQTLGQGPEFLTYFQNEAQLEKSRLLSDRFSAERPKGSFSTLEIQRTEQGDSAMYLCASSLEGLSAQHFGDGTRLSIL.

The DNA for the CDR3 is TGTGCCAGCAGCTTAGGAGGGAACGAGCAGTACTTC. Translated, it gives CASSLGGNEQYF. The V call is TRBV11-3, the J call TRBJ2-7, with a possible D match to TRBD2 (5 bases). The germline CDR1 and CDR2 sequences are SGHNT and YENEEA. The CDR3 covers 12 residues. Deletions cut 1 base from V and 5 bases from J, with 6 bases between.

The CDR3 region is CASSQAGVGSPLHF. CDR3 DNA sequence: TGCGCCAGCAGCCAAGCAGGGGTCGGATCACCCCTCCACTTT. The chain is built from TRBV4-3 and TRBJ1-6; a possible D gene is TRBD1 (6 bases). Per germline, CDR1 LGHNA and CDR2 YSLEER. This CDR3 region has 14 residues. V was shortened by 1 base and J by 10 bases, with 11 bases between the two germline ends.

This clone has more than one count but fewer than ten. The chain couples TRBV6-6 to TRBJ2-1, with 8 bases lining up with TRBD1. This CDR3 is 15 amino acids long. Trimming at V came to 6 bases and at J to 7 bases, leaving 11 bases not matched to a gene. Germline V gene sequence: CDR1 MNHNY, CDR2 SVGAGI (reference sequence). CDR3: CASRLTGVMSNEQFF. The CDR3 coding sequence is TGTGCCAGCAGACTGACAGGGGTAATGTCTAATGAGCAGTTCTTC.

V is TRBV7-8 and J is TRBJ2-3; TRBD2 matches 8 bases. CDR3 size: 16 residues. After removal of 2 bases from V and 3 bases from J, the junction contained 7 bases not matched to a gene. Germline CDR1 reads SGHVS; CDR2 reads FQNEAQ. CDR3 DNA sequence: TGTGCCAGCAGCTTAATCGCGGGGGGTTGGACAGATACGCAGTATTTT. Amino acid sequence: CASSLIAGGWTDTQYF.

CDR3 loop: CASRRRADNEQFF. As DNA, the CDR3 is TGTGCCAGCAGGCGACGGGCCGACAATGAGCAGTTCTTC. The chain links TRBV28 to TRBJ2-1, with D unclear. CDR3 length: 13 residues. Germline loops: CDR1 MDHEN, CDR2 SYDVKM. Deletions cut 6 bases from V and 5 bases from J, with 11 bases between.

The V gene is TRBV9, the J gene TRBJ1-3; 8 bases are shared with TRBD1. J was trimmed by 0 bases and V by 4 bases; bases with no gene match: 9. The CDR3 runs to 17 residues. Germline CDR1 reads SGDLS; CDR2 reads YYNGEE. The CDR3: CASSPTLGTGSGNTIYF. The CDR3 DNA reads as TGTGCCAGCAGCCCGACACTGGGGACAGGCTCTGGAAACACCATATATTTT.

This chain uses TRBV4-3 with TRBJ2-1; D perhaps matches TRBD2 (5 bases). V was cut by 8 bases and J by 5 bases, with 28 bases left in between. CDR1 is LGHNA and CDR2 is YSLEER in the germline V gene. CDR3 size: 18 residues. CDR3 in DNA: TGCGCCAGCCGCTCCGGGATTCCAGCGATGCCTTCCCACAATGAGCAGTTCTTC. Translating gives CASRSGIPAMPSHNEQFF.

This CDR3 reads CSVKGGGPENEQFF. The CDR3 nucleotides are TGCAGCGTAAAAGGGGGAGGGCCTGAGAATGAGCAGTTCTTC. The chain employs TRBV29-1 and TRBJ2-1; maybe TRBD2 (7 bases). The CDR3 is made up of 14 amino acids. The ends were cut back, 6 bases at V and 7 bases at J, with 19 bases in the middle. CDR1 and CDR2 from the germline V gene are SQVTM and ANQGSEA.

The V and J genes are TRBV6-5 and TRBJ1-4; D remains ambiguous. V was cut by 2 bases and J by 4 bases, with 8 bases left in between. This CDR3 contains 14 residues. Per the germline V gene, CDR1 is MNHEY and CDR2 is SVGAGI. CDR3 protein: CASSYSPNNEKLFF. As DNA, the CDR3 is TGTGCCAGCAGTTACAGCCCGAATAATGAAAAACTGTTTTTT.

This chain links TRBV9 with TRBJ2-1, with D perhaps TRBD2 (7 bases). Trimming removed 4 bases from V and 2 bases from J, with 19 bases in between. The CDR3 totals 17 residues. The germline V gene encodes CDR1 SGDLS and CDR2 YYNGEE. The CDR3 DNA reads TGTGCCAGCAGCCCCGAGAGGGGGGGCGGGACCTACAATGAGCAGTTCTTC. Translated, it gives CASSPERGGGTYNEQFF. The complete variable domain, with remaining parts taken from reference TRBV9 and TRBJ2-1, reads DSGVTQTPKHLITATGQRVTLRCSPRSGDLSVYWYQQSLDQGLQFLIQYYNGEERAKGNILERFSAQQFPDLHSELNLSSLELGDSALYFCASSPERGGGTYNEQFFGPGTRLTVL.

This clone was counted between two and nine times. The chain joins TRBV27 to TRBJ2-3; D is possibly TRBD2 (6 bases). The V end lost 4 bases, the J end lost 0 bases, and 11 bases lay between the germline ends. CDR1 is MNHEY and CDR2 is SMNVEV in the germline V gene (reference sequence). The CDR3 has 15 residues. The DNA of the CDR3 is TGTGCCAGCAGTTCTTTTGCGGGGAGCACAGATACGCAGTATTTT. Translated: CASSSFAGSTDTQYF.

By share of the sample, this clone is medium-sized. V gene TRBV4-1 combines with J gene TRBJ2-1; weak D call: TRBD2 (6 bases). CDR3 length equals 17 residues. CDR1 and CDR2 from the germline V gene are MGHRA and YSYEKL. V gave up 1 base and J gave up 5 bases, with 18 bases separating them. CDR3 residues: CASSQGRGGLPDNEQFF. The CDR3 nucleotides are TGCGCCAGCAGCCAAGGCCGGGGAGGACTCCCAGACAATGAGCAGTTCTTC.

The chain links TRBV27 to TRBJ2-1; D not resolved. The CDR3 is 12 residues long. Trimming removed 3 bases from V and 7 bases from J, with 7 bases in between. From germline, CDR1 is MNHEY and CDR2 SMNVEV (reference sequence). The CDR3, as DNA: TGTGCCAGCAGTTTTGGTAGAAATGAGCAGTTCTTC. Translating gives CASSFGRNEQFF.

This clone was seen more than once but under ten times. The rearrangement uses TRBV7-9 and TRBJ2-1; 7 nucleotides agree with TRBD2. This CDR3 contains 15 residues. Germline V gene data show CDR1 as SEHNR and CDR2 as FQNEAQ (reference sequence). Unmatched junction bases numbered 12, after V lost 4 bases and J lost 9 bases. DNA for the CDR3: TGTGCCAGCAGCTCCTTGGGACTACAAAAAGGTGAGCAGTTCTTC. Protein product: CASSSLGLQKGEQFF. Full variable domain (remainder filled in from reference TRBV7-9 and TRBJ2-1): DTGVSQNPRHKITKRGQNVTFRCDPISEHNRLYWYRQTLGQGPEFLTYFQNEAQLEKSRLLSDRFSAERPKGSFSTLEIQRTEQGDSAMYLCASSSLGLQKGEQFFGPGTRLTVL.

The gene calls are TRBV7-9 and TRBJ2-3, with D hard to call. CDR1 and CDR2 (germline): SEHNR, FQNEAQ (reference sequence). The CDR3 is made up of 13 amino acids. V was shortened by 5 bases and J by 3 bases, with 9 bases between the two germline ends. The CDR3, as DNA: TGTGCCAGCAGCACCCCGTCGACAGATACGCAGTATTTT. Translated, it gives CASSTPSTDTQYF. The variable domain in full, with the rest retrieved from reference TRBV7-9 and TRBJ2-3, is DTGVSQNPRHKITKRGQNVTFRCDPISEHNRLYWYRQTLGQGPEFLTYFQNEAQLEKSRLLSDRFSAERPKGSFSTLEIQRTEQGDSAMYLCASSTPSTDTQYFGPGTRLTVL.

A note on this clone: A read error may be the cause here, since a much bigger clone is one base away. The genes are TRBV9 and TRBJ2-1; the D call may be TRBD1 or TRBD2 (5 bases each). The CDR3 is made up of 12 amino acids. The V and J ends lost 4 bases and 8 bases respectively, with 10 bases between them. Germline V CDR1 and CDR2: SGDLS, YYNGEE. The chain's CDR3 is CASSTRGYEQFF. For the CDR3, the DNA is TGTGCCAGCAGCACCCGGGGCTATGAGCAGTTCTTC.

This chain links TRBV27 with TRBJ1-2; D not certain. In germline, CDR1 is MNHEY, CDR2 SMNVEV (reference sequence). V lost 2 bases, J lost 4 bases, and 11 bases lay in between. This CDR3 is 14 amino acids long. The CDR3 nucleotides are TGTGCCAGCAGTTTAAGAGGTTTCGCCTATGGCTACACCTTC. It yields the protein CASSLRGFAYGYTF.

This clone came up a few times. The chain combines TRBV5-4 with TRBJ2-7, with D hard to call. Looked up from germline, CDR1 is SGHNT and CDR2 is YYREEE (reference sequence). V dropped 0 bases and J dropped 2 bases, with 6 bases sitting between them. The CDR3 sequence is 13 residues long. CDR3 region: CASSLVGTYEQYF. The CDR3 DNA is TGTGCCAGCAGCTTGGTGGGGACCTACGAGCAGTACTTC.

This clone was detected only once. The chain uses TRBV9 and TRBJ1-5; tentative D call: TRBD1 (6 bases). The CDR3 length is 15 residues. Trimming took 0 bases from V and 4 from J, leaving 11 bases between them. CDR1 is SGDLS and CDR2 is YYNGEE in the germline V gene. CDR3 coding DNA: TGTGCCAGCAGCGTAGCAGGGGAAGGAAATCAGCCCCAGCATTTT. This gives the protein CASSVAGEGNQPQHF.

The chain has TRBV4-2 and TRBJ1-6; D is uncertain. From germline, CDR1 is LGHNA and CDR2 YNFKEQ. The CDR3 is made up of 13 amino acids. V was cut by 1 base and J by 7 bases, with 5 bases left in between. As DNA, the CDR3 is TGTGCCAGCAGCCAAGCAGTCAATTCACCCCTCCACTTT. It yields the protein CASSQAVNSPLHF.

This chain links TRBV4-1 with TRBJ2-3; 13 bases line up with TRBD2. The CDR3 has 15 amino acids. With V trimmed by 4 bases and J by 8 bases, 6 bases remained unmatched. Germline CDR1 MGHRA, CDR2 YSYEKL. The CDR3 spells CASSPTSGGAPTQYF. CDR3 coding DNA: TGCGCCAGCAGCCCTACTAGCGGGGGGGCCCCTACGCAGTATTTT.

This clone occurred a few times. V gene TRBV7-9 combines with J gene TRBJ1-5; possibly TRBD1 for D (6 bases). Germline-derived CDR1 and CDR2 are SEHNR and FQNEAQ (reference sequence). Trimming cost V 5 bases and J 6 bases, with 11 bases left between them. The CDR3 is made up of 13 amino acids. CDR3 nucleotide sequence: TGTGCCAGCAGCAACCCCAGGGGTCAGCCCCAGCATTTT. Protein product: CASSNPRGQPQHF. Together with reference TRBV7-9 and TRBJ1-5, the CDR3 gives the full variable domain: DTGVSQNPRHKITKRGQNVTFRCDPISEHNRLYWYRQTLGQGPEFLTYFQNEAQLEKSRLLSDRFSAERPKGSFSTLEIQRTEQGDSAMYLCASSNPRGQPQHFGDGTRLSIL.

The chain couples TRBV11-2 to TRBJ1-1; possibly TRBD1 for D (5 bases). The CDR3 length is 13 residues. Germline lookup yields CDR1 SGHAT and CDR2 FQNNGV. With 4 bases removed from V and 1 base from J, the gap between germline ends came to 7 bases. The CDR3 coding sequence is TGTGCCAGCAGCTCGGGGCCGAACACTGAAGCTTTCTTT. Amino acids: CASSSGPNTEAFF.

Of note for this clone: The sample contains more than one DNA sequence encoding this CDR3. The CDR3 coding sequence is TGTGCCAGCAGCTCCACTAGCGGGGGGCAAGAGACCCAGTACTTC. Protein sequence: CASSSTSGGQETQYF. The chain carries TRBV7-9 and TRBJ2-5; 12 bases agree with TRBD2. V dropped 4 bases and J dropped 2; count of bases not matched to a gene: 2. The germline V gene encodes CDR1 SEHNR and CDR2 FQNEAQ (reference sequence). CDR3 length: 15 amino acids. Filled out from reference TRBV7-9 and TRBJ2-5, the complete variable domain reads DTGVSQNPRHKITKRGQNVTFRCDPISEHNRLYWYRQTLGQGPEFLTYFQNEAQLEKSRLLSDRFSAERPKGSFSTLEIQRTEQGDSAMYLCASSSTSGGQETQYFGPGTRLLVL.

The chain recombines TRBV7-9 with TRBJ2-1; 9 positions match TRBD2. Trimming removed 2 bases from V and 4 bases from J; junction bases left unmatched: 3. CDR1 and CDR2 (germline): SEHNR, FQNEAQ (reference sequence). CDR3 length: 15 residues. The CDR3 loop reads CASSLPTSGYNEQFF. The CDR3 DNA is TGTGCCAGCAGCTTACCGACTAGCGGTTACAATGAGCAGTTCTTC.